The text below deals with one T cell receptor (beta chain). The junction departs from the called germline gene at one end, perhaps through a read error. This record belongs to a study of tumor-infiltrating lymphocytes in primary liver carcinoma. From 400 to 550 ng total RNA, TCR beta cDNA was generated with a primer in the constant region. What produced the TCR beta libraries was three nested multiplex PCR rounds using slightly modified ARM-PCR. TCRdb re-analysed the multiplex PCR reads in MiXCR, keeping a single row per CDR3 protein. The table shows tens of thousands of distinct CDR3 sequences, with roughly 80% occurring only once. RNA and DNA were co-extracted from roughly 20-30 mg of unsorted bulk tissue. The specimen sequenced was liver tumor tissue from sampling region 4. Subset defined: tumor region T4, right-lateral pole. This TCR was sampled from a woman in her 30s with primary liver carcinoma and hepatitis B virus infection.

CDR3 nucleotides: TGCAGCGCTGAAGGCAGTAGCTCCTACAGGCAGTACTTC. The encoded protein is CSAEGSSSYRQYF. This chain joins TRBV29-1 and TRBJ2-7; D not certain. Germline lookup yields CDR1 SQVTM and CDR2 ANQGSEA. The CDR3 spans 13 residues.